What follows is one T cell receptor (beta chain) and its context. Its antigen specificity is not known. Per-base quality was not reported, and no clone a single base away is much larger than it. The data belong to a study of T cells in Graves' hyperthyroidism and ophthalmopathy (dated by TCRdb to between 2018 and 2020). Study-level background: Peripheral blood was sampled at the time of initial diagnosis, prior to any treatment. To identify distinguishing TCR V-J signatures, a discovery cohort of some 100 patients was used, comprising 43 with Graves' ophthalmopathy and 55 to 65 with stable Graves' hyperthyroidism. Prospective prediction of ophthalmopathy was tested in an independent validation cohort of approximately 18 hyperthyroidism patients and 15 to 17 patients who later progressed to ophthalmopathy. The 75 to 100 discovery patients were divided at random into training and test sets in a 7:3 ratio. In addition, the study compared T-cell repertoires in thyroid tissue and in blood from about 6 Graves' hyperthyroidism patients. Following sampling, methimazole starting at 30 mg daily was given to hyperthyroidism patients, and high-dose intravenous methylprednisolone was given to ophthalmopathy patients. According to the paper, TCR Vbeta CDR3 sequencing was carried out on approximately 140 peripheral blood samples, which came from approximately 43 ophthalmopathy, fewer than 80 hyperthyroidism and 17 progressor patients. Summary of the overall study and its limitations: During validation, the model predicted progression to ophthalmopathy a median of approximately 6 months ahead of onset, with more than 55% sensitivity and 72% to 80% specificity. A model built on a 13 V-J signature distinguished ophthalmopathy from stable hyperthyroidism, reaching about 88% sensitivity and under 84% specificity in cross-validation and 80%/75% in testing. No statistical method was used to fix the sample size in advance, and group allocation was not hidden from the investigators. Most expanded thyroid clonotypes (frequency above 0.001) were also found in blood, which suggests that blood repertoires may mirror thyroid immune responses.

Stable Graves' hyperthyroidism was defined as the absence of progression to ophthalmopathy over 18 months of follow-up. Hyperthyroidism patients were newly diagnosed, with disease duration under 2 months, and aged 18 to 65 years. Patients with uncontrolled infections, other autoimmune diseases, pregnancy or lactation were excluded. Diagnoses were based on clinical symptoms, serum thyroxine and TRAb, thyroid ultrasound and orbital computed tomography. PBMCs were isolated from about 10 ml of fresh peripheral blood by Ficoll-Paque density gradient centrifugation. Trizol reagent was used to extract total RNA, and RNA quality was then checked on an Agilent 2100 Bioanalyzer. Measured from the cysteine to the phenylalanine, the CDR3 is 15 residues long. The retained sequence is limited to the CDR3, 45 bases, with the frame set at the first base. CDR1 and CDR2 are read off the germline V gene (reference sequence) as SEHNR and FQNEAQ.

Amplification of TCR beta CDR3 regions was carried out from RNA transcripts. The TCR CDR3 was subjected to a first round of RT-PCR using the HTBI primer set and the Qiagen OneStep RT-PCR kit. The libraries were constructed in a second round of multiplex PCR and then size-selected and purified. The libraries were sequenced on an Illumina HiSeq2000 using paired-end 100 bp reads. As for the original processing: SOAPnuke was used to process the raw data, removing reads that contained adapters or uncalled bases, had a mean Phred below 15, or lacked an exact match to the constant primer or identifier. COPE v1.2.5 was used to merge the high-quality paired reads, and each unique nucleotide sequence was defined as a clonotype. MiTCR v1.1 was used to align the clonotypes against IMGT TRBV, TRBD and TRBJ reference segments. The analysis was restricted to V-J combinations with a frequency above 0.0001, which together covered over 99% of the repertoires. The TCS score was defined as F50 (clonal expansion) divided by E x V (chaos), with BLOSUM62-based TCRdist calculated between CDR3 peptides within each V-J. Welch's t-statistics and random forest reduced several hundred V-J features to 10 to 15, which were used in a naive Bayes classifier (R e1071). The similarity between thyroid and blood repertoires was quantified using the Morisita-Horn index. In-frame beta chains were kept once TCRdb had trimmed the public reads at Q25 with fastp and called clones with MiXCR. Duplicate CDR3 protein sequences are folded into a single record with the most common DNA and genes. It is TCRdb's table, rather than the study itself, that gives the V and J calls and clone size. The sample table contains roughly 710,000 distinct CDR3 sequences; only one count was recorded for 35% of them. Roughly 30% of the sample comes from the top ten.

The TCR was taken from a woman between 40 and 50 years old with Graves' hyperthyroidism. The chain is assembled from TRBV7-9 and TRBJ2-7, with 10 middle bases fitting TRBD1. The DNA end is more similar to TRBJ2-1, so the J call may be wrong. The sequenced sample consisted of blood. The DNA reads as follows: TGTGCCAGCAGCTTAGGGGGACAGGGGCTCAATGAGCAGTTCTTC. Its translation is CASSLGGQGLNEQFF.